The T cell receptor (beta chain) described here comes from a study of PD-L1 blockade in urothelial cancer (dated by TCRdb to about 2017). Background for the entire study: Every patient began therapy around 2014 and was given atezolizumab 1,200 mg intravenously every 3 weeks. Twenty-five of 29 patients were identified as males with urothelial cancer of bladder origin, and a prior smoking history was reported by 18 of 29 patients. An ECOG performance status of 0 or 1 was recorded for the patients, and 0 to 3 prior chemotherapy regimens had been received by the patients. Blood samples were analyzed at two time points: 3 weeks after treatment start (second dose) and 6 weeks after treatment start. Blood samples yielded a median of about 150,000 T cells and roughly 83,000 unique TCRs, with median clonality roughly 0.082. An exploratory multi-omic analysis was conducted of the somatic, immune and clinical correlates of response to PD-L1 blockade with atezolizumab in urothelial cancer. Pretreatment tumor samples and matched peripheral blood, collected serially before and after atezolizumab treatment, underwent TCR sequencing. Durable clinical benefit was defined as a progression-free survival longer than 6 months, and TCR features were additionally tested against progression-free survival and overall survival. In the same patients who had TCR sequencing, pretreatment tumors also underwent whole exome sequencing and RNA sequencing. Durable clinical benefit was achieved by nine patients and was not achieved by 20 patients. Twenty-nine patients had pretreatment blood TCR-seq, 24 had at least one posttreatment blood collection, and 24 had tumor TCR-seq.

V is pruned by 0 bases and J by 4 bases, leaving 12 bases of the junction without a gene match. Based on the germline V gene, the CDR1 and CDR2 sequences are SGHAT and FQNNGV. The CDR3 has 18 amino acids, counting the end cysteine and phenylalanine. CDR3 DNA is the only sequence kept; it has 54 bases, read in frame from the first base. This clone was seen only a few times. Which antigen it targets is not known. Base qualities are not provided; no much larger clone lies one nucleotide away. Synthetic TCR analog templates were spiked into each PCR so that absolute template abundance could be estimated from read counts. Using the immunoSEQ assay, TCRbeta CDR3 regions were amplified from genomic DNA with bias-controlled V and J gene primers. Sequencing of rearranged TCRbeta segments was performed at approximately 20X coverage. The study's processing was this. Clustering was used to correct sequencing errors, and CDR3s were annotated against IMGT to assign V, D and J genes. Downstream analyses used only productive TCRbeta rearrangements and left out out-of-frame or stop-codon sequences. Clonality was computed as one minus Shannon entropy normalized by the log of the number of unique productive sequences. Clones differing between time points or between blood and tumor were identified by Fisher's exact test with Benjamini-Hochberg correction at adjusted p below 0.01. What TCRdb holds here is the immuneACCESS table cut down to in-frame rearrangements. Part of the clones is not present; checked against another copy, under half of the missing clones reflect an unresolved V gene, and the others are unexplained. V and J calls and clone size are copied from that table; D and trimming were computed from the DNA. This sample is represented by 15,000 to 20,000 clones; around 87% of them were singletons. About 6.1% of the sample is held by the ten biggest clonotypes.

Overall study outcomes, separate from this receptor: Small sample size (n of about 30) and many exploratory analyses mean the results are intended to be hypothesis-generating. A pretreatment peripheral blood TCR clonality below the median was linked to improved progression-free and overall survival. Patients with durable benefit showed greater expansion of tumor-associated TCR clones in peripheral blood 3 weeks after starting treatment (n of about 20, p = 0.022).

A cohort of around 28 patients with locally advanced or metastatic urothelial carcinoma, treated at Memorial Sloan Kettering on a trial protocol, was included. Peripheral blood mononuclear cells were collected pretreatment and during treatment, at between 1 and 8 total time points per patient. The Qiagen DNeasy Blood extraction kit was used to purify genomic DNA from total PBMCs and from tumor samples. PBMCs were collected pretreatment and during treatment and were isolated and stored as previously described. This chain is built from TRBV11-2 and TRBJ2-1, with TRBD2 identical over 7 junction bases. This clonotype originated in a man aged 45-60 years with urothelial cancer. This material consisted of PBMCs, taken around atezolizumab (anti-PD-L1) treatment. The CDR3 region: CASSLDAFRSGTYNEQFF. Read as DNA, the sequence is TGTGCCAGCAGCTTAGACGCATTTCGGAGCGGGACGTACAATGAGCAGTTCTTC.